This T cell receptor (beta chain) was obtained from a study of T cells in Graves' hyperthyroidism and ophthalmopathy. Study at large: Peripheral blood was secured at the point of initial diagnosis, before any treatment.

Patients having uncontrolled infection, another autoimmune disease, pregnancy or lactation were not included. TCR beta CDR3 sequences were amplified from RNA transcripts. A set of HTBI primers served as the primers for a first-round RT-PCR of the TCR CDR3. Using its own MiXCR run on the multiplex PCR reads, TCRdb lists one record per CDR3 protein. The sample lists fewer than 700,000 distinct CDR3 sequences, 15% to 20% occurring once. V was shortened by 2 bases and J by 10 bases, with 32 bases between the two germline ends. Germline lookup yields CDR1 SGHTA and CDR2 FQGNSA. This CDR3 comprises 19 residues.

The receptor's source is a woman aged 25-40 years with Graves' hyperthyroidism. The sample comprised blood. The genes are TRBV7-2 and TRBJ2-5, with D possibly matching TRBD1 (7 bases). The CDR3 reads CASSLSIRGQSWGEEDQYF. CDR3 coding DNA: TGTGCCAGCAGCTTAAGTATAAGGGGACAGTCTTGGGGGGAGGAAGACCAGTACTTC.